The 27 T cell receptor beta chains below come from one sample, sequenced in a study of shared clonotypes between healthy human individuals. TCRdb's copy holds only in-frame clones and misses some; the assay was immunoSEQ multiplex PCR. The sample lists a few million clones, roughly 92% occurring once. Sample: naive CD4+ T cells sorted from blood. Noted subset: CD45RA+ positively selected. These TCRs come from a man in his late teens or twenties in good health.

V and J are TRBV20-1 and TRBJ1-4, with a tentative D call TRBD1 (5 bases). CDR1 DFQATT and CDR2 SNEGSKA come from the germline V gene (reference sequence). V was clipped by 2 bases and J by 8 bases, with 6 bases between them. The CDR3 spans 11 residues. CDR3 sequence (DNA): TGCAGTGCTAGAAGGACAGAAAAACTGTTTTTT. It specifies CSARRTEKLFF.

With respect to this clone: The sample carries other DNA sequences with the same CDR3. The rearrangement uses TRBV7-9 and TRBJ1-4, with TRBD1 matching over 7 bases. V shed 1 base and J 6 bases; nucleotides not matched to a gene: 2. CDR3 length: 14 amino acids. The germline V gene encodes CDR1 SEHNR and CDR2 FQNEAQ (reference sequence). The CDR3 reads CASSLGQGHEKLFF. CDR3 coding DNA: TGTGCCAGCAGCTTAGGACAGGGTCATGAAAAACTGTTTTTT.

CDR3 in amino acids: CASSLIGGGLYEKLFF. The CDR3 nucleotides read TGTGCCAGCAGTTTAATTGGAGGGGGCCTTTATGAAAAACTGTTTTTT. The rearrangement joins TRBV28 to TRBJ1-4; TRBD1 aligns across 7 bases. Trimming cost V 2 bases and J 6 bases; bases outside gene matches: 9. The CDR3 runs to 16 residues. Germline V gives CDR1 MDHEN, CDR2 SYDVKM.

This rearrangement joins TRBV7-9 to TRBJ2-2, with 8 bases lining up with TRBD2. The germline gives CDR1 SEHNR, CDR2 FQNEAQ (reference sequence). The CDR3 has 15 residues. V lost 5 bases and J lost 6; bases outside the gene matches: 8. CDR3 residues: CASSPGSGAAGELFF. CDR3 nucleotides: TGTGCCAGCAGCCCCGGTAGCGGGGCCGCCGGGGAGCTGTTTTTT. The full variable domain, its missing parts supplied by reference TRBV7-9 and TRBJ2-2, is DTGVSQNPRHKITKRGQNVTFRCDPISEHNRLYWYRQTLGQGPEFLTYFQNEAQLEKSRLLSDRFSAERPKGSFSTLEIQRTEQGDSAMYLCASSPGSGAAGELFFGEGSRLTVL.

The V gene is TRBV28, the J gene TRBJ1-3, with D hard to call. The CDR3 totals 16 residues. The germline V and J ends were trimmed by 3 bases and 0 bases, with 12 bases remaining between them. Germline V CDR1 and CDR2: MDHEN, SYDVKM. CDR3 in amino acids: CASSFPGVLSGNTIYF. The CDR3 DNA is TGTGCCAGCAGTTTCCCCGGAGTACTCTCTGGAAACACCATATATTTT.

The chain carries TRBV7-8 and TRBJ2-2; 9 bases agree with TRBD2. CDR3 length equals 13 residues. V lost 5 bases and J lost 6; bases outside the gene matches: 1. Germline lookup yields CDR1 SGHVS and CDR2 FQNEAQ. The CDR3 DNA reads TGTGCCAGCAGCCGCGGGGGGGCCGGGGAGCTGTTTTTT. Translating it yields CASSRGGAGELFF.

This chain connects TRBV5-1 to TRBJ2-3, with TRBD1 as a possible D gene (5 bases). Trimming cost V 2 bases and J 5 bases, with 12 bases left between them. The CDR3 covers 14 residues. Per germline, CDR1 SGHRS and CDR2 YFSETQ. In DNA, the CDR3 is TGCGCCAGCAGCTTCAACCAGGGCAAAGATACGCAGTATTTT. It encodes CASSFNQGKDTQYF.

Details on this clone: Different DNA sequences within this sample yield the same CDR3. The chain joins TRBV6-1 to TRBJ1-5; maybe TRBD1 (5 bases). The CDR3 has 12 amino acids. Between the trimmed V and J ends, which lost 7 bases and 4 bases, there was a span of 8 bases. Germline V gives CDR1 MNHNS, CDR2 SASEGT. The CDR3 loop reads CASKGPNQPQHF. CDR3 bases: TGTGCCAGCAAGGGGCCTAATCAGCCCCAGCATTTT.

The CDR3 DNA sequence: TGTGCCAGCTCATGGGAGGGGGAAAAACTGTTTTTT. Protein product: CASSWEGEKLFF. The chain has TRBV18 and TRBJ1-4; D possibly corresponds to TRBD1 (5 bases). Trimming pared 5 bases from V and 8 bases from J, leaving 9 bases between. Germline assignment: CDR1 KGHSH and CDR2 LQKENI. The CDR3 runs 12 residues.

The genes are TRBV6-1 and TRBJ2-7; D unresolved. CDR3 length: 14 amino acids. V lost 2 bases, J lost 3 bases, and 11 bases lay in between. Germline values: CDR1 MNHNS, CDR2 SASEGT. CDR3 DNA sequence: TGTGCCAGCAGTGAACCCCAGGATCACTACGAGCAGTACTTC. This gives the protein CASSEPQDHYEQYF.

This chain links TRBV30 with TRBJ2-5; TRBD1 might be the D (5 bases). This CDR3 region has 11 residues. Germline V gene data show CDR1 as GTSNPN and CDR2 as SVGIG (reference sequence). Trimming cost V 2 bases and J 7 bases, with 8 bases left between them. The DNA for the CDR3 is TGTGCCTGGAGTATCCAGGGGACCCAGTACTTC. Residues: CAWSIQGTQYF.

The chain links TRBV11-2 to TRBJ2-7, with TRBD1 as a possible D gene (6 bases). This CDR3 contains 15 residues. The germline CDR1 and CDR2 sequences are SGHAT and FQNNGV. Trimming left V 1 base short and J 5 bases short, with 15 bases between. CDR3 nucleotides: TGTGCCAGCAGCTTAGGGTTACAGGGAACCCACGAGCAGTACTTC. It specifies CASSLGLQGTHEQYF.

Worth noting for this clone: Other DNA variants within this sample encode the same CDR3. The chain recombines TRBV6-5 with TRBJ2-1; D may be TRBD1 (5 bases). Germline V CDR1 and CDR2: MNHEY, SVGAGI. V was clipped by 4 bases and J by 5 bases, with 9 bases between them. The CDR3 sequence is 13 residues long. The CDR3 DNA follows: TGTGCCAGCAGTTCTAGGGGTAACAATGAGCAGTTCTTC. It codes for CASSSRGNNEQFF.

The chain combines TRBV10-3 with TRBJ2-3; possible D gene TRBD1, 5 bases. CDR1 and CDR2 (germline): ENHRY, SYGVKD. V was shortened by 10 bases and J by 2 bases, with 16 bases between the two germline ends. The CDR3 is made up of 14 amino acids. The CDR3 sequence: CATGRQTHTDTQYF. DNA of the CDR3: TGTGCCACGGGCCGACAGACCCACACAGATACGCAGTATTTT.

This chain's CDR3 is CASSVGAIYEQYF. The CDR3 nucleotides read TGTGCCAGCAGTGTCGGGGCCATCTACGAGCAGTACTTC. The J gene is TRBJ2-7, the V gene TRBV2; D tentatively fits TRBD1 or TRBD2 (5 bases each). Trimming removed 4 bases at V and 3 bases at J, with 10 bases between. In germline, CDR1 is SNHLY, CDR2 FYNNEI. The CDR3 runs 13 residues.

This chain links TRBV28 with TRBJ1-1; D is uncertain. Germline lookup yields CDR1 MDHEN and CDR2 SYDVKM. The CDR3 loop spans 14 amino acids. Trimming stripped 3 bases from V and 1 base from J, with 9 bases between. The CDR3 is CASSFGPRNTEAFF. CDR3 in DNA: TGTGCCAGCAGTTTTGGACCTAGGAACACTGAAGCTTTCTTT.

V is TRBV7-8 and J is TRBJ1-5, with 7 bases lining up with TRBD1. Germline V CDR1 and CDR2: SGHVS, FQNEAQ. V was clipped by 5 bases and J by 4 bases; unmatched bases: 5. This CDR3 is built from 14 residues. The chain's CDR3 is CASSPGGGNQPQHF. The CDR3 DNA follows: TGTGCCAGCAGCCCAGGGGGGGGTAATCAGCCCCAGCATTTT.

This chain connects TRBV10-3 to TRBJ1-1; 8 bases line up with TRBD1. Trimming at V came to 2 bases and at J to 4 bases, leaving 6 bases not matched to a gene. This CDR3 has 15 amino acids. The germline V gene has CDR1 ENHRY and CDR2 SYGVKD. The CDR3 here is CAISEPTGAGTEAFF. The CDR3 nucleotides read TGTGCCATCAGTGAGCCGACAGGGGCGGGCACTGAAGCTTTCTTT.

This clone has just one count. The V call is TRBV5-5, the J call TRBJ2-1, with 7 bases matching TRBD1. The CDR3 runs to 15 residues. CDR1 is SGHKS and CDR2 is YYEKEE in the germline V gene (reference sequence). With V trimmed by 5 bases and J by 2 bases, 7 bases remained unmatched. The DNA of the CDR3 is TGTGCCAGCAGGTCCCCCGGGACAGCCTACAATGAGCAGTTCTTC. It specifies CASRSPGTAYNEQFF. Full variable domain (outside the CDR3, taken from reference TRBV5-5 and TRBJ2-1): DAGVTQSPTHLIKTRGQQVTLRCSPISGHKSVSWYQQVLGQGPQFIFQYYEKEERGRGNFPDRFSARQFPNYSSELNVNALLLGDSALYLCASRSPGTAYNEQFFGPGTRLTVL.

The chain is built from TRBV10-2 and TRBJ1-2; D call uncertain. Germline V gene sequence: CDR1 WSHSY, CDR2 SAAADI. Between the trimmed V and J ends, which lost 6 bases and 8 bases, there was a span of 13 bases. The CDR3 extends over 12 amino acids. The DNA for the CDR3 is TGCGCCAGCAGCCGAGGCAGCGAAGGCTACACCTTC. Translating it yields CASSRGSEGYTF.

This chain connects TRBV6-1 to TRBJ2-7; D might be TRBD2 (5 bases). The V and J ends lost 3 bases and 6 bases respectively, with 15 bases between them. Germline loops: CDR1 MNHNS, CDR2 SASEGT. This CDR3 is built from 14 residues. CDR3 bases: TGTGCCAGCAGTGAGTCTTTGAGAGGGAGCGAGCAGTACTTC. It encodes CASSESLRGSEQYF.

Comment on this clone: Compared with germline, one end of the junction differs, possibly owing to a read error. The chain employs TRBV7-2 and TRBJ1-2, with D possibly TRBD1 on 6 matching bases. The germline V gene encodes CDR1 SGHTA and CDR2 FQGNSA. The CDR3 runs 13 residues. The CDR3 sequence is CASSLKSGAPPDF. The CDR3 coding sequence is TGTGCCAGCAGCTTAAAATCGGGGGCCCCACCCGACTTC.

This clone has only one observation. The J gene is TRBJ2-5, the V gene TRBV6-1; 7 bases agree with TRBD1. V lost 6 bases to trimming and J lost 6 bases; unmatched junction nucleotides: 7. This CDR3 has 13 residues. The V gene's germline CDR1 is MNHNS and CDR2 SASEGT. CDR3 nucleotide sequence: TGTGCCAGCAGCACAACAGGGGTGCAGACCCAGTACTTC. Encoded protein: CASSTTGVQTQYF.

The chain is built from TRBV19 and TRBJ2-7; D unclear. Trimming removed 3 bases from V and 2 bases from J, with 11 bases in between. CDR3 length equals 14 residues. Germline-derived CDR1 and CDR2 are LNHDA and SQIVND (reference sequence). CDR3 DNA: TGTGCCAGTAGTATGGATAACAGTCCCTACGAGCAGTACTTC. Its translation is CASSMDNSPYEQYF.

The V call is TRBV10-2, the J call TRBJ1-3; 8 bases line up with TRBD1. CDR3 length: 15 residues. CDR1 WSHSY and CDR2 SAAADI come from the germline V gene. The trim removed 2 bases at V and 1 base at J, leaving 1 base unmatched. This chain's CDR3 is CASSERQGSGNTIYF. Written as DNA, the CDR3 is TGCGCCAGCAGTGAGAGACAGGGGTCTGGAAACACCATATATTTT.

A word on this clone: The sample contains more than one DNA sequence encoding this CDR3. The CDR3 reads CASGLSGSTDTQYF. In nucleotides, the CDR3 is TGTGCTAGTGGTTTGTCAGGGAGCACAGATACGCAGTATTTT. The chain carries TRBV12-5 and TRBJ2-3; D might be TRBD1 (5 bases). CDR3 length: 14 residues. V was pared by 2 bases and J by 0 bases, with 6 bases between. Germline V gives CDR1 LGHNT, CDR2 FRNRAP.

The chain combines TRBV19 with TRBJ2-3, with D possibly being TRBD1 or TRBD2 (5 bases each). Trimming removed 4 bases from V and 0 bases from J, with 14 bases in between. CDR1 is LNHDA and CDR2 is SQIVND in the germline V gene (reference sequence). The CDR3 is made up of 16 amino acids. The CDR3 loop is CASSNGGTTSTDTQYF. DNA of the CDR3: TGTGCCAGTAGTAACGGTGGGACGACTAGCACAGATACGCAGTATTTT.